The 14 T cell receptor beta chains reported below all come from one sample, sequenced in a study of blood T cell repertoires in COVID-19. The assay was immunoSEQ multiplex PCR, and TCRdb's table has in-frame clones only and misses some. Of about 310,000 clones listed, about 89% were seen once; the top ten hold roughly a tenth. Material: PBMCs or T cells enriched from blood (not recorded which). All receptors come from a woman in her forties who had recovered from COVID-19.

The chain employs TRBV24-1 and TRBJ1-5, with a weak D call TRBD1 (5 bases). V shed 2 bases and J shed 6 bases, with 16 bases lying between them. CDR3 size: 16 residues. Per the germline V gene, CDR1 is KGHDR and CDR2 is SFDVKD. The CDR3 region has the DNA TGTGCCACCAGTGATTCCGACAGTGGAGGGAGTCAGCCCCAGCATTTT. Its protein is CATSDSDSGGSQPQHF.

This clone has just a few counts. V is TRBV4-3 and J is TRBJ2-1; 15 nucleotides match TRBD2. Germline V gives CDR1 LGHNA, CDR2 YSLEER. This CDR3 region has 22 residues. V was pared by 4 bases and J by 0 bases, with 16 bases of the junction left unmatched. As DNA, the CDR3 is TGCGCCAGCAGCCCCGGACTAGCGGGGGGGCCGGTCCAACGGAGCTCCTACAATGAGCAGTTCTTC. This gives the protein CASSPGLAGGPVQRSSYNEQFF.

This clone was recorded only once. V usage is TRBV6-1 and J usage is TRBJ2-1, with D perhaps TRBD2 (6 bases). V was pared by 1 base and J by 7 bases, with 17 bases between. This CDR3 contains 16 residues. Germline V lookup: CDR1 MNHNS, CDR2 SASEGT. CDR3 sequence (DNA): TGTGCCAGCAGTGAAGGCAGGCGAATGCGGGATAATGAGCAGTTCTTC. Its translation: CASSEGRRMRDNEQFF.

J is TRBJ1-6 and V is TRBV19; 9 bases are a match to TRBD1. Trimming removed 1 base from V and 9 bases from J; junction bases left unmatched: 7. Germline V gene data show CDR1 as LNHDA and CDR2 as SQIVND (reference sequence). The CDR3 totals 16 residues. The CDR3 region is CASSIGWGQGTSPLHF. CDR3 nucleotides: TGTGCCAGTAGTATAGGATGGGGACAGGGTACTTCACCCCTCCACTTT.

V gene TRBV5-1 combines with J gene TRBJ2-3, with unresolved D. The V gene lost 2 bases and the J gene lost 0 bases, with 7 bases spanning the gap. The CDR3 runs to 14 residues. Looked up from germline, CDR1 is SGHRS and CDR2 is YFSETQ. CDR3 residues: CASSFGASTDTQYF. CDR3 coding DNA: TGCGCCAGCAGCTTCGGAGCTAGCACAGATACGCAGTATTTT. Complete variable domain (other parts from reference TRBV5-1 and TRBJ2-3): KAGVTQTPRYLIKTRGQQVTLSCSPISGHRSVSWYQQTPGQGLQFLFEYFSETQRNKGNFPGRFSGRQFSNSRSEMNVSTLELGDSALYLCASSFGASTDTQYFGPGTRLTVL.

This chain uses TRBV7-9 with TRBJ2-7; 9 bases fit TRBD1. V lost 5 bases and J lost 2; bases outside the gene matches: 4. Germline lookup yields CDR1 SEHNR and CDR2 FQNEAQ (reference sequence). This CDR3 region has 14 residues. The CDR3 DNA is TGTGCCAGCAGCGACCGGGACAGGGCCTACGAGCAGTACTTC. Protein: CASSDRDRAYEQYF.

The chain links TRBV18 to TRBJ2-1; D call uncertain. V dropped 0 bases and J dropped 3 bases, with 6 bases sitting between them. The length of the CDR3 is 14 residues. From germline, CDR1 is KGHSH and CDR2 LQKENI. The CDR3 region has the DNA TGTGCCAGCTCACCACCGTACGGCTACAATGAGCAGTTCTTC. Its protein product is CASSPPYGYNEQFF.

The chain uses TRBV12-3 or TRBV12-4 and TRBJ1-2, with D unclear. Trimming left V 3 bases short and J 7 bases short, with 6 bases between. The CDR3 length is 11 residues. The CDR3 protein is CASSLGSGYTF. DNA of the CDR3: TGTGCCAGCAGTTTGGGCTCTGGCTACACCTTC.

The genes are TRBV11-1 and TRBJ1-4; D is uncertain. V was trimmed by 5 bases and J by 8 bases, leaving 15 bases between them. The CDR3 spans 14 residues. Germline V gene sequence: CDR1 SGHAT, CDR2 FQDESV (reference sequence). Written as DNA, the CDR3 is TGTGCCAGCAGCCCTTTGACCGGGGAGGAAAAACTGTTTTTT. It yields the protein CASSPLTGEEKLFF. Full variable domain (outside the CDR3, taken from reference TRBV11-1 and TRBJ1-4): EAEVAQSPRYKITEKSQAVAFWCDPISGHATLYWYRQILGQGPELLVQFQDESVVDDSQLPKDRFSAERLKGVDSTLKIQPAELGDSAMYLCASSPLTGEEKLFFGSGTQLSVL.

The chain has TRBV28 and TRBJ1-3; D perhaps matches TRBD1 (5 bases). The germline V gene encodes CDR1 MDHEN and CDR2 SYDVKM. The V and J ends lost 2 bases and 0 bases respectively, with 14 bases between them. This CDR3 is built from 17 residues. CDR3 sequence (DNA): TGTGCCAGCAGTTTACCCTCCGGGGGTAGCTCTGGAAACACCATATATTTT. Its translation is CASSLPSGGSSGNTIYF.

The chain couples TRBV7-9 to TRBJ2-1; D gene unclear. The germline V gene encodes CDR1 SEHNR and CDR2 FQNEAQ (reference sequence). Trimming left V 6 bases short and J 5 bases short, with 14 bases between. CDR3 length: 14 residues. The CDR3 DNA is TGTGCCAGCAGTCCTGGCCTCCGGGACAATGAGCAGTTCTTC. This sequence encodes CASSPGLRDNEQFF.

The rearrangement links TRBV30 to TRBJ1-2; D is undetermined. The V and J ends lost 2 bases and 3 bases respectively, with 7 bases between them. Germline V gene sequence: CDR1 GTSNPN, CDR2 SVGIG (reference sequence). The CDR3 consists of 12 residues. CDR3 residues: CAWSSPDYGYTF. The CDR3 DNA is TGTGCCTGGAGTTCCCCGGACTATGGCTACACCTTC.

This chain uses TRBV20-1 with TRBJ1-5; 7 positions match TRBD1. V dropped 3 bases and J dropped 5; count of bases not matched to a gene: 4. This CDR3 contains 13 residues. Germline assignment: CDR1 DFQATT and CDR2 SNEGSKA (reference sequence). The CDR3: CSASRGLDQPQHF. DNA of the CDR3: TGCAGTGCTAGTAGGGGGCTGGATCAGCCCCAGCATTTT.

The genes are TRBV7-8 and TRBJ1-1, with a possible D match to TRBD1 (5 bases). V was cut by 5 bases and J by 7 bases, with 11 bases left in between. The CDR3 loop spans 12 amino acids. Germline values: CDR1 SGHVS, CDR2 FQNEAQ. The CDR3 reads CASSPPRGEAFF. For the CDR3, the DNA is TGTGCCAGCAGCCCCCCTAGGGGTGAAGCTTTCTTT.